This TCR beta chain was profiled in a study of T cells in Graves' hyperthyroidism and ophthalmopathy. Across the study: Initial diagnosis, before any treatment, was when peripheral blood was collected.

The V and J ends lost 3 bases and 8 bases respectively, with 5 bases between them. This CDR3 contains 12 residues. Whole-study findings and limits: Most thyroid clonotypes with frequency above 0.001 were detected in blood. Ophthalmopathy could be told apart from stable hyperthyroidism with a 13 V-J model.

This clonotype was picked up a small number of times. Its antigen is not identified. Amplified regions were TCR beta CDR3 sequences from RNA transcripts. First-round RT-PCR with HTBI primers amplified the TCR CDR3 region. TCRdb re-derived calls from the multiplex PCR reads in MiXCR, one entry per CDR3 protein. The data hold about 480,000 distinct CDR3 sequences, with 20% to 25% observed a single time. Ophthalmopathy patients showed a Clinical Activity Score of at least 3, NOSPECS grade of at least 4 and duration under 3 months. This chain uses TRBV12-3 or TRBV12-4 with TRBJ1-6; D gene ambiguous. The clonotype was recovered from a woman in her 70s with Graves' ophthalmopathy. Sequencing was performed on blood. CDR3 nucleotides: TGTGCCAGCAGTTTCTCGGATTCACCCCTCCACTTT. Translating it yields CASSFSDSPLHF.